Each of the 18 T cell receptor beta chains below was sequenced from the same sample in a study of T cell repertoires in cytomegalovirus infection. TCRdb reprocessed the reads via MiXCR and lists one record per CDR3 protein. The sample carries 150,000 to 200,000 distinct CDR3 sequences, 7.5% to 10% recorded once. Source material: PBMCs. The source of these receptors is a human donor in good health (CMV status not recorded). Some clones in this sample may be carry-over from other donors' samples.

The genes are TRBV19 and TRBJ2-4; D is perhaps TRBD1 or TRBD2 (5 bases each). The CDR3 totals 15 residues. Germline V gene lookup returns CDR1 LNHDA and CDR2 SQIVND (reference sequence). Trimming took off 6 bases at V and 4 bases at J, with 16 bases between the two ends. In DNA form, the CDR3 reads TGTGCCAGTAGCCGGGACGTCCGGCAAAAAAACATTCAGTACTTC. This gives the protein CASSRDVRQKNIQYF.

The V gene is TRBV20-1, the J gene TRBJ2-7; 10 bases are shared with TRBD2. Germline V gene sequence: CDR1 DFQATT, CDR2 SNEGSKA (reference sequence). The V gene end was trimmed by 0 bases and the J gene end by 0 bases; junction bases not matched to a gene: 8. The CDR3 loop spans 17 amino acids. The CDR3 sequence: CSARDTVTSGDSYEQYF. CDR3 DNA: TGCAGTGCTAGAGATACCGTCACTAGCGGGGACTCCTACGAGCAGTACTTC.

At least ten counts were recorded for this clonotype. The chain carries TRBV7-2 and TRBJ2-4, with TRBD1 identical over 8 bases. The CDR3 runs to 14 residues. The germline gives CDR1 SGHTA, CDR2 FQGNSA. V trimming: 5 bases; J trimming: 8 bases; junction bases outside the gene matches: 8. The CDR3 DNA is TGTGCCAGCAGCCGGACAGGGTTAATTGACATTCAGTACTTC. The encoded protein is CASSRTGLIDIQYF. The full variable domain, completed using reference TRBV7-2 and TRBJ2-4, is GAGVSQSPSNKVTEKGKDVELRCDPISGHTALYWYRQSLGQGLEFLIYFQGNSAPDKSGLPSDRFSAERTGGSVSTLTIQRTQQEDSAVYLCASSRTGLIDIQYFGAGTRLSVL.

This clonotype came up many times. This chain's CDR3 is CAISDWAHGENEQFF. CDR3 nucleotide sequence: TGTGCCATCAGTGATTGGGCCCACGGTGAGAATGAGCAGTTCTTC. The genes are TRBV10-3 and TRBJ2-1; D gene uncertain. V lost 3 bases and J lost 7, with 16 bases in between. This CDR3 has 15 residues. Germline V gene data show CDR1 as ENHRY and CDR2 as SYGVKD.

CDR3 in amino acids: CASSFQDNEQFF. The DNA for the CDR3 is TGTGCCAGCAGCTTCCAAGACAATGAGCAGTTCTTC. The V call is TRBV5-4, the J call TRBJ2-1; no clear D gene. V was cut by 2 bases and J by 5 bases, with 5 bases left in between. Germline values: CDR1 SGHNT, CDR2 YYREEE (reference sequence). The CDR3 covers 12 residues.

The DNA for the CDR3 is TGCGCCAGCAGCTTGGCGTCTAGCGGGAGTGTACATGAGCAGTTCTTC. This codes for CASSLASSGSVHEQFF. The chain couples TRBV5-1 to TRBJ2-1; 10 positions agree with TRBD2. The CDR3 has 16 residues. CDR1 SGHRS and CDR2 YFSETQ come from the germline V gene. V shed 0 bases and J 8 bases; nucleotides not matched to a gene: 8. The full variable domain, in which reference TRBV5-1 and TRBJ2-1 provide the parts outside the CDR3, is KAGVTQTPRYLIKTRGQQVTLSCSPISGHRSVSWYQQTPGQGLQFLFEYFSETQRNKGNFPGRFSGRQFSNSRSEMNVSTLELGDSALYLCASSLASSGSVHEQFFGPGTRLTVL.

This clonotype was seen ten or more times. The chain joins TRBV7-2 to TRBJ2-3, with 7 bases identical to TRBD2. The germline V gene has CDR1 SGHTA and CDR2 FQGNSA. V shed 6 bases, J shed 0 bases, and the junction held 9 bases outside the gene matches. This CDR3 has 16 amino acids. CDR3 nucleotides: TGTGCCAGCAGTCTCCGCCGACTAGCTAGCACAGATACGCAGTATTTT. It yields the protein CASSLRRLASTDTQYF.

A few counts support this clonotype. V gene TRBV7-4 combines with J gene TRBJ1-1, with D tentatively TRBD1 (6 bases). The CDR3 is 16 residues long. The V and J ends lost 5 bases and 2 bases respectively, with 18 bases between them. Germline CDR1 reads SGHVT; CDR2 reads SQSDAQ. The CDR3 DNA is TGTGCCAGCAGCCCTGTCGCAGTCAGGGGTAACACTGAAGCTTTCTTT. Translating gives CASSPVAVRGNTEAFF.

This clonotype was counted ten times or more. The chain is built from TRBV7-8 and TRBJ2-1, with 7 bases that match TRBD1. With 6 bases clipped from V and 4 bases from J, the junction kept 12 bases outside the gene matches. CDR3 length: 16 residues. Germline CDR1 SGHVS, CDR2 FQNEAQ. The CDR3 protein is CASSLVRGQRYNEQFF. The CDR3 DNA follows: TGTGCCAGCAGTCTGGTCCGGGGACAGCGATACAATGAGCAGTTCTTC.

This clonotype was seen repeatedly, ten times or more. The J gene is TRBJ2-7, the V gene TRBV7-2; 7 bases line up with TRBD1. The J segment lost 6 bases and the V segment lost 1 base, leaving 6 bases of the junction unmatched. The CDR3 runs 14 residues. The germline gives CDR1 SGHTA, CDR2 FQGNSA. The CDR3 sequence: CASSLGQGFFEQYF. The CDR3, as DNA: TGTGCCAGCAGCTTAGGACAGGGTTTCTTCGAGCAGTACTTC.

This clonotype was seen repeatedly, ten times or more. The chain carries TRBV7-3 and TRBJ2-1; 10 bases match TRBD2. Germline CDR1 SGHTA, CDR2 FQGTGA. The CDR3 is 18 amino acids. With 4 bases clipped from V and 4 bases from J, the junction kept 13 bases outside the gene matches. The CDR3 nucleotides are TGTGCCAGCAGCTCCGTAGGGAGCGGGAGGGCCCAATACAATGAGCAGTTCTTC. It codes for CASSSVGSGRAQYNEQFF.

A word on this clonotype: One end of the junction fails to match germline, which may point to a read error. The chain recombines TRBV12-3 or TRBV12-4 with TRBJ1-6; D gene unclear. This CDR3 has 14 residues. The CDR3 coding sequence is TGTGCCAGCAGTCTCGGTGTCGCTTATTCACACCTCCACTTT. It specifies CASSLGVAYSHLHF.

This clonotype was seen a handful of times. CDR3 residues: CSSPLRAGGVSADTQYF. For the CDR3, the DNA is TGCAGTTCTCCCCTCCGGGCGGGAGGGGTGAGCGCAGATACGCAGTATTTT. This chain uses TRBV20-1 with TRBJ2-3; 9 bases are shared with TRBD2. This CDR3 comprises 17 residues. Unmatched junction bases numbered 19, after V lost 8 bases and J lost 4 bases. Germline loops: CDR1 DFQATT, CDR2 SNEGSKA (reference sequence).

At least ten counts were recorded for this clonotype. The V gene is TRBV12-3 or TRBV12-4, the J gene TRBJ1-5, with 7 bases that match TRBD1. This CDR3 region has 15 residues. The junction had 9 bases not matched to a gene; V was cut back by 6 bases and J by 4 bases. CDR3 sequence (DNA): TGTGCCAGCAGCTACCGGACAGGTCCTAATCAGCCCCAGCATTTT. Protein product: CASSYRTGPNQPQHF.

This clonotype was found a few times. The V and J genes are TRBV28 and TRBJ1-5; D remains ambiguous. Germline CDR1 and CDR2: MDHEN and SYDVKM. This CDR3 contains 16 residues. V lost 2 bases, J lost 0 bases, and 11 bases lay in between. The CDR3 DNA follows: TGTGCCAGCAGTTTACTGGGCAGGTTTAGCAATCAGCCCCAGCATTTT. Translation gives CASSLLGRFSNQPQHF.

On this clonotype itself: This may be a read error, as it is one base from a much larger clone. V is TRBV7-2 and J is TRBJ2-2, with D unclear. CDR3 length: 13 residues. The germline V gene encodes CDR1 SGHTA and CDR2 FQGNSA. As DNA, the CDR3 is TGTGCCAACAGCTTTTTTGGGGACGGGGAGCTGTTTTTT. Encoded protein: CANSFFGDGELFF. Drawing the rest from reference TRBV7-2 and TRBJ2-2, the complete variable domain is GAGVSQSPSNKVTEKGKDVELRCDPISGHTALYWYRQSLGQGLEFLIYFQGNSAPDKSGLPSDRFSAERTGGSVSTLTIQRTQQEDSAVYLCANSFFGDGELFFGEGSRLTVL.

This clonotype has at least ten counts. The chain is built from TRBV7-8 and TRBJ2-1; possibly TRBD1 or TRBD2 for D (6 bases each). The V gene's germline CDR1 is SGHVS and CDR2 FQNEAQ. Trimming took 2 bases from V and 0 from J, leaving 8 bases between them. The CDR3 is 15 residues long. The CDR3 protein is CASSLSGASYNEQFF. In nucleotides, the CDR3 is TGTGCCAGCAGCTTATCGGGGGCCTCCTACAATGAGCAGTTCTTC.

This clonotype was seen at least ten times. The V gene is TRBV7-2, the J gene TRBJ1-1; 9 bases are shared with TRBD1. Germline assignment: CDR1 SGHTA and CDR2 FQGNSA. The CDR3 spans 15 residues. V was clipped by 3 bases and J by 1 base; unmatched bases: 3. CDR3 loop: CASSFDRGKNTEAFF. The CDR3 DNA follows: TGTGCCAGCAGCTTCGACAGGGGGAAGAACACTGAAGCTTTCTTT. The whole variable domain, filled in from reference TRBV7-2 and TRBJ1-1, reads GAGVSQSPSNKVTEKGKDVELRCDPISGHTALYWYRQSLGQGLEFLIYFQGNSAPDKSGLPSDRFSAERTGGSVSTLTIQRTQQEDSAVYLCASSFDRGKNTEAFFGQGTRLTVV.